The rows below give T cell receptor beta chains drawn from one sample of a study of CD8+ T cells in alopecia areata. The assay was immunoSEQ multiplex PCR, and TCRdb's table has in-frame clones only and misses some. Of some 98,000 clones detected, more than 55% appear once; the ten largest clones hold roughly 16%. The specimen comprised CD8+ T cells sorted from blood, sampled at week 4, from a patient treated with tofacitinib. Receptors originate from a human donor with alopecia areata. Each CDR3 is given with its conserved first and last residue. D genes are given only for firm matches. Clone sizes are given selectively: once, few, many, or a class where the clone is expanded.

d_call: NA; clone_size: NA; v_call: TRBV15; j_call: TRBJ2-5; cdr3_aa: CATSRSDTGGETQYF; cdr3_nt: TGTGCCACCAGCAGATCGGATACTGGGGGGGAGACCCAGTACTTC
d_call: NA; clone_size: NA; v_call: TRBV4-1; j_call: TRBJ2-5; cdr3_aa: CASSQDARGQETQYF; cdr3_nt: TGCGCCAGCAGCCAAGATGCAAGGGGGCAAGAGACCCAGTACTTC
d_call: NA; clone_size: NA; v_call: TRBV27; j_call: TRBJ2-4; cdr3_aa: CASSRRPGVAKNIQYF; cdr3_nt: TGTGCCAGCAGTCGCAGGCCGGGAGTGGCCAAAAACATTCAGTACTTC
d_call: NA; clone_size: NA; v_call: TRBV30; j_call: TRBJ2-1; cdr3_aa: CAWSGSWAGPYNEQFF; cdr3_nt: TGTGCCTGGAGTGGGTCTTGGGCGGGCCCCTACAATGAGCAGTTCTTC
d_call: NA; clone_size: NA; v_call: TRBV20-1; j_call: TRBJ2-7; cdr3_aa: CSAPTVYEQYF; cdr3_nt: TGCAGTGCTCCGACTGTCTACGAGCAGTACTTC
d_call: NA; clone_size: few; v_call: TRBV29-1; j_call: TRBJ2-3; cdr3_aa: CSGTRDHTQYF; cdr3_nt: TGCAGCGGGACCAGGGATCATACGCAGTATTTT
d_call: NA; clone_size: few; v_call: TRBV7-6; j_call: TRBJ1-1; cdr3_aa: CASSPAGNTEAFF; cdr3_nt: TGTGCCAGCAGCCCCGCAGGGAACACTGAAGCTTTCTTT
d_call: TRBD2; clone_size: NA; v_call: TRBV7-3; j_call: TRBJ2-2; cdr3_aa: CASSLLAGAPAGELFF; cdr3_nt: TGTGCCAGCAGCTTATTAGCGGGAGCCCCCGCCGGGGAGCTGTTTTTT
d_call: TRBD1; clone_size: NA; v_call: TRBV29-1; j_call: TRBJ2-7; cdr3_aa: CSVAGQSYEQYF; cdr3_nt: TGCAGCGTTGCGGGACAGTCCTACGAGCAGTACTTC
d_call: TRBD2; clone_size: NA; v_call: TRBV7-6; j_call: TRBJ2-5; cdr3_aa: CASSPGEGRETQYF; cdr3_nt: TGTGCCAGCAGCCCTGGGGAGGGGAGAGAGACCCAGTACTTC
d_call: NA; clone_size: NA; v_call: TRBV5-1; j_call: TRBJ2-5; cdr3_aa: CASSLQGPPPETQYF; cdr3_nt: TGCGCCAGCAGCTTACAGGGTCCCCCCCCAGAGACCCAGTACTTC